This TCR beta chain came from a study of T cell responses to AZD1222 COVID-19 vaccine. Across the whole study: Pooling of second doses given at about 4 or about 12 weeks was done.

Study findings and constraints: Clonal diversity was possibly underestimated; the donors were predominantly white British and more often female. Scientists sampled the repertoires only once the peak T cell response had passed. Seropositivity was recorded at baseline in only six AZD1222 recipients.

Produced via immunoSEQ multiplex PCR; TCRdb's table is partial and in-frame only. The sample has 95,000 to 100,000 clones; 75% to 95% are singletons. The germline CDR1 and CDR2 sequences are GTSNPN and SVGIG (reference sequence). The trim removed 1 base at V and 10 bases at J, leaving 4 bases unmatched. This CDR3 is built from 14 residues. Concerning this clone: Its antigen is currently unknown.

The sequence was collected from an adult in good health. The chain recombines TRBV30 with TRBJ2-1; TRBD2 aligns across 13 bases. The input for sequencing was peripheral blood, taken on day 0 of AZD1222 vaccination. The CDR3 coding sequence is TGTGCCTGGAGTGAACTAGCGGGGGGGCGGGAGCAGTTCTTC. Residues: CAWSELAGGREQFF.